This T cell receptor (beta chain) originates from a study of cytomegalovirus exposure and HLA in healthy donors. Study information: Both the 100 to 150 validation repertoires and the approximately 640 first-cohort repertoires used the same platform, as reported by a later analysis.

The donors were part of the validation cohort, which consisted of about 130 subjects and was separate from the first cohort of 666 subjects. The V and J ends lost 5 bases and 0 bases, in that order; junction bases with no gene match: 8. The CDR3 consists of 16 residues. Germline V gene lookup returns CDR1 SGDLS and CDR2 YYNGEE. Sequencing was performed with immunoSEQ multiplex PCR; in TCRdb, only in-frame clones are kept and a portion is missing. The sample has about 120,000 clones; around 88% are singletons. This clone was seen a single time. The sample consisted of PBMCs. This chain uses TRBV9 with TRBJ2-1, with 7 positions matching TRBD1. The TCR originated in a man younger than 30 in good health and CMV-seronegative. CDR3 loop: CASSILQGPSYNEQFF. The CDR3 region has the DNA TGTGCCAGCAGTATATTACAGGGGCCCTCCTACAATGAGCAGTTCTTC.